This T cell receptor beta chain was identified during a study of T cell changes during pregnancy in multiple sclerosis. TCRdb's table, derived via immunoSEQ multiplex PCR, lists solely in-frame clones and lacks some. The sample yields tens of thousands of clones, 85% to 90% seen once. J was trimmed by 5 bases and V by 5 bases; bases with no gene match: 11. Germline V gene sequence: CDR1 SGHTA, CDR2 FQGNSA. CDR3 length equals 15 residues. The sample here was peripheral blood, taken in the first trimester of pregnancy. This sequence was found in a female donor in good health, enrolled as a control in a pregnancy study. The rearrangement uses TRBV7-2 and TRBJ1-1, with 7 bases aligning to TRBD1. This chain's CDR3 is CASSPRGLFITEAFF. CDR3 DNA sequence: TGTGCCAGCAGCCCCAGGGGGTTATTTATTACTGAAGCTTTCTTT.